A selection of T cell receptor beta chains follows, all from one sample in a study of identifying expanded T cells in peripheral blood. Some clones are missing from TCRdb's copy, which holds only in-frame ones; the method was immunoSEQ multiplex PCR. The table has 100,000 or so clones, around 88% seen once. Material for sequencing was blood. Receptors were obtained from a person aged 18-70 years in good health. Each CDR3 is given with its conserved first and last residue. A D gene is named only where the DNA matches it firmly. Expanded clones are given a class, and other clones once, few, many or no size at all.

CASSLGASGNQPQHF	TGCGCCAGCAGCTTGGGGGCATCGGGCAATCAGCCCCAGCATTTT	-	-	TRBJ1-5	TRBV5-1
CASSARGRAYNDEQFF	TGCGCCAGCAGCGCGAGGGGGCGAGCCTACAATGATGAGCAGTTCTTC	TRBD1	-	TRBJ2-1	TRBV5-1
CASTMTGQGSYTEAFF	TGTGCCAGTACCATGACGGGGCAGGGCTCCTACACTGAAGCTTTCTTT	-	-	TRBJ1-1	TRBV19
CASSLVGGVTDTQYF	TGTGCCAGCAGCTTAGTAGGCGGGGTTACAGATACGCAGTATTTT	-	once	TRBJ2-3	TRBV7-6
CAISDRSGEAYEQYF	TGTGCCATCAGTGATAGGTCAGGGGAAGCCTACGAGCAGTACTTC	-	-	TRBJ2-7	TRBV10-3
CASSLREETQYF	TGTGCCAGCTCACTTCGGGAAGAGACCCAGTACTTC	-	-	TRBJ2-5	TRBV18
CASSLTGTGYSYEQYF	TGCGCCAGCAGCTTGACAGGGACAGGGTACTCCTACGAGCAGTACTTC	TRBD1	once	TRBJ2-7	TRBV4-3
CASSLGGGGYTQYF	TGTGCCAGCAGCCTCGGCGGGGGCGGATATACGCAGTATTTT	-	-	TRBJ2-3	TRBV6-5
CASRAHNEQFF	TGTGCCAGCAGGGCGCACAATGAGCAGTTCTTC	-	-	TRBJ2-1	TRBV7-9
CASSLAPGQSYEQYF	TGTGCCAGCAGCTTGGCTCCGGGACAGTCCTACGAGCAGTACTTC	TRBD1	-	TRBJ2-7	TRBV5-6
CASNDPGGTGELFF	TGTGCCAGCAATGACCCCGGGGGCACCGGGGAGCTGTTTTTT	-	-	TRBJ2-2	TRBV6-5
CASSLGGDRDLGVDGYTF	TGTGCCAGCAGCTTGGGCGGGGACAGGGATTTAGGGGTCGATGGCTACACCTTC	TRBD1	-	TRBJ1-2	TRBV7-2
CASSINSGGYEQYF	TGTGCCAGCAGCATTAATAGCGGGGGTTACGAGCAGTACTTC	TRBD2	-	TRBJ2-7	TRBV4-2
CASSYLQGGYEQYF	TGTGCCAGCAGTTACTTGCAGGGGGGCTACGAGCAGTACTTC	-	-	TRBJ2-7	TRBV6-5
CASSIRNSGTSVSGELFF	TGTGCCAGTAGTATTAGAAATTCCGGGACTAGCGTCTCCGGGGAGCTGTTTTTT	TRBD2	-	TRBJ2-2	TRBV19
CASSLEKGASYEQYF	TGTGCCAGCAGCTTGGAAAAGGGGGCATCCTACGAGCAGTACTTC	TRBD1	-	TRBJ2-7	TRBV5-8
CASTGGTGETQYF	TGTGCCAGCACAGGGGGGACCGGGGAGACCCAGTACTTC	-	few	TRBJ2-5	TRBV7-9
CASSFTQGYGYTF	TGTGCCAGCAGCTTTACACAGGGCTATGGCTACACCTTC	-	-	TRBJ1-2	TRBV7-9
CASSGATGVWETQYF	TGCGCCAGCAGCGGGGCAACAGGGGTGTGGGAGACCCAGTACTTC	TRBD1	-	TRBJ2-5	TRBV5-1
CASSLRGTDTQYF	TGTGCCAGCAGCTTGAGGGGCACAGATACGCAGTATTTT	-	-	TRBJ2-3	TRBV5-8
CASSPLPLRNTEAFF	TGTGCCAGCAGCCCTCTTCCACTCCGGAACACTGAAGCTTTCTTT	-	once	TRBJ1-1	TRBV5-6